The 18 T cell receptor beta chains below all came from one sample that was sequenced in a study. TCRdb re-derived calls from the 5' RACE reads in MiXCR, one entry per CDR3 protein. The sample comprises nearly 55,000 distinct CDR3 sequences, almost 25% of which are singletons, and 3.2% rests with the top ten. The sequencing input was tumor-infiltrating naive CD4+ T cells sorted from the breast tumor. Subset given: naive CD4+ T cells, CD4+CD45RA+CD25-. These receptors all come from a female donor with breast cancer.

In its sample, this clonotype was seen a few times. CDR3 sequence: CASSQEGRANSPLHF. For the CDR3, the DNA is TGCGCCAGCAGCCAAGAGGGCAGGGCTAATTCACCCCTCCACTTT. The V call is TRBV4-3, the J call TRBJ1-6; tentative D call: TRBD1 (5 bases). CDR3 length: 15 amino acids. CDR1 and CDR2 from the germline V gene are LGHNA and YSLEER. Trimming stripped 0 bases from V and 6 bases from J, with 9 bases between.

This clonotype has a handful of counts. The chain employs TRBV5-6 and TRBJ1-5; D perhaps matches TRBD1 (6 bases). The germline CDR1 and CDR2 sequences are SGHDT and YYEEEE. Trimming cost V 4 bases and J 5 bases, with 13 bases left between them. The CDR3 spans 14 residues. The chain's CDR3 is CASSTGQIDQPQHF. The CDR3 region has the DNA TGTGCCAGCAGCACCGGACAGATTGATCAGCCCCAGCATTTT.

J is TRBJ2-5 and V is TRBV20-1; no clear D gene. In germline, CDR1 is DFQATT, CDR2 SNEGSKA (reference sequence). The V and J ends lost 6 bases and 5 bases respectively, with 13 bases between them. The CDR3 has 12 amino acids. The CDR3 DNA sequence: TGCAGTGCGCCCCGGCCCGGGGAGACCCAGTACTTC. Its translation: CSAPRPGETQYF.

J is TRBJ2-5 and V is TRBV28; 8 bases map to TRBD2. Germline V gene sequence: CDR1 MDHEN, CDR2 SYDVKM. The ends lost 2 bases at V and 1 base at J; junction bases unmatched: 9. The CDR3 is made up of 17 amino acids. The CDR3 protein is CASSLPLIAGIQETQYF. The CDR3 nucleotides read TGTGCCAGCAGTTTACCTCTCATAGCGGGGATCCAAGAGACCCAGTACTTC.

The chain's CDR3 is CASSQRTGGVPGELFF. CDR3 nucleotides: TGCGCCAGCAGCCAAAGGACAGGGGGCGTCCCCGGGGAGCTGTTTTTT. The rearrangement uses TRBV5-1 and TRBJ2-2; 11 bases map to TRBD1. The V segment lost 4 bases and the J segment 6 bases; nucleotides outside the gene matches: 8. Germline V gives CDR1 SGHRS, CDR2 YFSETQ. The CDR3 is 16 residues long.

The chain carries TRBV3-1 and TRBJ1-2; D unclear. The CDR3 contains 14 residues. Germline CDR1 and CDR2: LGHDT and YNNKEL (reference sequence). V was clipped by 4 bases and J by 0 bases, with 9 bases between them. The CDR3 spells CASSRYEANYGYTF. The CDR3 DNA reads TGTGCCAGCAGCCGCTACGAGGCTAACTATGGCTACACCTTC. The full variable domain, completed using reference TRBV3-1 and TRBJ1-2, is DTAVSQTPKYLVTQMGNDKSIKCEQNLGHDTMYWYKQDSKKFLKIMFSYNNKELIINETVPNRFSPKSPDKAHLNLHINSLELGDSAVYFCASSRYEANYGYTFGSGTRLTVV.

This clonotype was observed a handful of times. This chain uses TRBV10-3 with TRBJ2-7; 8 positions agree with TRBD1. Germline trimming cut 5 bases from V and 3 bases from J; bases unmatched to any gene: 12. The CDR3 is 16 amino acids. The V gene's germline CDR1 is ENHRY and CDR2 SYGVKD. CDR3 region: CAISRPKDRDSYEQYF. Written as DNA, the CDR3 is TGTGCCATCAGTAGACCTAAGGACAGGGATAGCTACGAGCAGTACTTC.

There are many counts of this clonotype. The rearrangement links TRBV7-9 to TRBJ2-5; D may be TRBD2 (6 bases). This CDR3 spans 14 amino acids. Trimming shortened V by 2 bases and J by 1 base, and 8 bases separated the two germline ends. Germline V gives CDR1 SEHNR, CDR2 FQNEAQ (reference sequence). The CDR3 region is CASSLRGLQETQYF. As DNA, the CDR3 is TGTGCCAGCAGCTTAAGGGGACTCCAAGAGACCCAGTACTTC.

In its sample, this clonotype was seen once. V usage is TRBV2 and J usage is TRBJ2-4, with TRBD2 identical over 12 bases. Trimming removed 6 bases from V and 0 bases from J; junction bases left unmatched: 9. The germline V gene has CDR1 SNHLY and CDR2 FYNNEI. The CDR3 contains 18 residues. Here the CDR3 reads CASSATSGGYIAKNIQYF. The CDR3, as DNA: TGTGCCAGCAGCGCGACTAGCGGGGGTTATATAGCCAAAAACATTCAGTACTTC.

This rearrangement joins TRBV4-3 to TRBJ1-1; maybe TRBD1 (5 bases). The CDR3 has 14 residues. V lost 0 bases and J 5 bases, leaving 10 bases between the germline ends. Germline values: CDR1 LGHNA, CDR2 YSLEER. The chain's CDR3 is CASSQDLRGTEAFF. CDR3 nucleotides: TGCGCCAGCAGCCAAGATTTGAGGGGTACTGAAGCTTTCTTT.

This clonotype was seen a few times. The chain uses TRBV29-1 and TRBJ2-3, with D tentatively TRBD1 or TRBD2 (5 bases each). The V gene's germline CDR1 is SQVTM and CDR2 ANQGSEA. V lost 3 bases, J lost 5 bases, and 15 bases lay in between. This CDR3 has 14 residues. CDR3 sequence (DNA): TGCAGCGTTGAGGTTGGGGGTGGGGGAGATACGCAGTATTTT. Translating it yields CSVEVGGGGDTQYF.

This clonotype was counted many times. This chain uses TRBV5-1 with TRBJ2-1; D is unresolved. This CDR3 region has 12 residues. Germline V lookup: CDR1 SGHRS, CDR2 YFSETQ. With 3 bases removed from V and 8 bases from J, the gap between germline ends came to 9 bases. The CDR3 protein is CASSWRLDEQFF. CDR3 in DNA: TGCGCCAGCAGCTGGAGACTGGATGAGCAGTTCTTC.

The chain carries TRBV20-1 and TRBJ2-2; the match to TRBD2 covers 15 bases. Germline V CDR1 and CDR2: DFQATT, SNEGSKA (reference sequence). The CDR3 is 17 amino acids. The V and J ends lost 6 bases and 4 bases, in that order; junction bases with no gene match: 9. CDR3 in amino acids: CSAIGLAGGFTTGELFF. The CDR3 DNA reads as TGCAGTGCCATAGGACTAGCGGGAGGGTTTACCACCGGGGAGCTGTTTTTT.

This clonotype appeared many times. The chain joins TRBV6-1 to TRBJ2-7; D perhaps matches TRBD2 (8 bases). The germline V gene encodes CDR1 MNHNS and CDR2 SASEGT. The V gene lost 11 bases and the J gene lost 2 bases, with 16 bases spanning the gap. CDR3 size: 13 residues. The CDR3, as DNA: TGTGCCTGCGGGGGGCAGGGGGCCTACGAGCAGTACTTC. Protein: CACGGQGAYEQYF.

This sequence joins TRBV20-1 and TRBJ2-1; the D is unclear. Looked up from germline, CDR1 is DFQATT and CDR2 is SNEGSKA (reference sequence). Trimming stripped 6 bases from V and 8 bases from J, with 14 bases between. CDR3 length: 12 residues. For the CDR3, the DNA is TGCAGTGCCAAAAGAGTATCCGATGAGCAGTTCTTC. This sequence encodes CSAKRVSDEQFF.

The chain combines TRBV10-3 with TRBJ1-1, with TRBD1 matching 9 bases. V lost 10 bases to trimming and J lost 1 base; unmatched junction nucleotides: 13. The CDR3 sequence is 16 residues long. The germline CDR1 and CDR2 sequences are ENHRY and SYGVKD. The CDR3 DNA is TGTGCCACCATATCCAACCGGGACAGGGCGAACACTGAAGCTTTCTTT. Protein: CATISNRDRANTEAFF.

V usage is TRBV30 and J usage is TRBJ1-2; D unclear. The germline V gene encodes CDR1 GTSNPN and CDR2 SVGIG (reference sequence). This CDR3 is 13 amino acids long. The ends were cut back, 0 bases at V and 5 bases at J, with 10 bases in the middle. The chain's CDR3 is CAWSVGSLYGYTF. CDR3 DNA: TGTGCCTGGAGTGTGGGGTCTCTGTATGGCTACACCTTC.

This sequence joins TRBV5-1 and TRBJ2-3; 9 nucleotides agree with TRBD2. In germline, CDR1 is SGHRS, CDR2 YFSETQ. V lost 6 bases to trimming and J lost 2 bases; unmatched junction nucleotides: 4. The CDR3 runs to 14 residues. CDR3 bases: TGCGCCAGCACCCCTAGCGGGGTCACAGATACGCAGTATTTT. Its translation is CASTPSGVTDTQYF.